This entry concerns a single T cell receptor beta chain. What it binds is unknown. The source of the sample is a study of shared clonotypes between healthy human individuals. Study at large: Contributing individuals were a couple of females and three males aged 18 to 49. The study's findings and limits: The sharing of 4% to 5.5% of naive CD4 clonotypes was seen across a few donors.

The study separated CD4+ cells into CD45RA+ naive and CD45RA-negative memory subsets. Every subset had its genomic DNA shared out evenly among several immunoSEQ plates. Data came from immunoSEQ multiplex PCR; TCRdb stores just in-frame clones and leaves some out. The sample lists 500,000 to 550,000 clones, about 96% occurring once. The germline gives CDR1 MNHEY, CDR2 SMNVEV (reference sequence). This CDR3 spans 15 amino acids. Trimming removed 6 bases from V and 6 bases from J, with 18 bases in between. Sequenced material: naive CD4+ T cells sorted from blood. Stated subset: CD45RA+ positively selected. The genes are TRBV27 and TRBJ1-5; D is possibly TRBD1 (6 bases). The sequence was obtained from a woman aged 25 to 39 in good health. CDR3 in DNA: TGTGCCAGCAGGCAGCTGTCCAGGGGAACTCAGCCCCAGCATTTT. Its protein product is CASRQLSRGTQPQHF.